The 13 T cell receptor beta chains below were found in one sample sequenced in a study of T cell responses to AZD1222 COVID-19 vaccine. Assay: immunoSEQ multiplex PCR; the TCRdb copy retains only in-frame clones and omits some. Found here are about 140,000 clones, around nine tenths of them singletons; the top ten hold around 1.8%. The source was peripheral blood, collected on day 0 of AZD1222 vaccination. Source of these receptors: an adult in good health.

The CDR3 DNA sequence: TGCGCCAGCAGCCCCCATGAAGATACGCAGTATTTT. Translating it yields CASSPHEDTQYF. The V call is TRBV5-1, the J call TRBJ2-3, with no clear D. CDR1 and CDR2 from the germline V gene are SGHRS and YFSETQ. The CDR3 runs 12 residues. V dropped 4 bases and J dropped 5 bases, with 8 bases sitting between them.

J is TRBJ1-4 and V is TRBV5-5; D is unclear. The CDR3 is 16 residues long. The V end was cut by 0 bases, the J end by 2 bases, with 11 bases between. Germline loops: CDR1 SGHKS, CDR2 YYEKEE (reference sequence). CDR3 in DNA: TGTGCCAGCAGCTTGGGAGCGGGTGGGACTAATGAAAAACTGTTTTTT. As protein: CASSLGAGGTNEKLFF.

This clone was found once. The genes are TRBV5-1 and TRBJ2-1; the D gene is possibly TRBD2 (5 bases). V lost 7 bases, J lost 4 bases, and 12 bases lay in between. In germline, CDR1 is SGHRS, CDR2 YFSETQ. The CDR3 has 13 amino acids. For the CDR3, the DNA is TGCGCCAGCTCCGTGGAGGCGTACAATGAGCAGTTCTTC. This encodes CASSVEAYNEQFF.

This chain joins TRBV28 and TRBJ2-2, with TRBD2 matching 10 bases. The CDR3 spans 14 residues. Germline V gene data show CDR1 as MDHEN and CDR2 as SYDVKM. The trim removed 5 bases at V and 6 bases at J, leaving 3 bases unmatched. CDR3 sequence (DNA): TGTGCCAGCAGTACAGCGGGAGGGTCCGGGGAGCTGTTTTTT. This sequence encodes CASSTAGGSGELFF.

The chain is built from TRBV11-1 and TRBJ1-5; no firm D call. V gave up 1 base and J gave up 4 bases, with 2 bases separating them. The CDR3 covers 12 residues. Germline CDR1 reads SGHAT; CDR2 reads FQDESV (reference sequence). The CDR3 is CASSLVNQPQHF. CDR3 nucleotides: TGTGCCAGCAGCTTAGTTAATCAGCCCCAGCATTTT.

The V gene is TRBV6-5, the J gene TRBJ1-6; D possibly corresponds to TRBD1 (5 bases). Germline lookup yields CDR1 MNHEY and CDR2 SVGAGI. CDR3 length: 15 residues. Trimming pared 3 bases from V and 10 bases from J, leaving 16 bases between. CDR3 coding DNA: TGTGCCAGCAGTTATTGGCGGGGGGTCGAGTCACCCCTCCACTTT. Protein product: CASSYWRGVESPLHF.

The chain combines TRBV7-9 with TRBJ2-5; TRBD1 aligns across 10 bases. Germline CDR1 SEHNR, CDR2 FQNEAQ (reference sequence). CDR3 size: 15 residues. J lost 5 bases, V lost 3 bases, and 6 bases had no gene match. The CDR3 region has the DNA TGTGCCAGCAGCTTCGACAGGGGGCCTAGGGAGACCCAGTACTTC. Translation gives CASSFDRGPRETQYF.

The count of this clone is one. This chain uses TRBV30 with TRBJ2-7; 13 bases are shared with TRBD2. In germline, CDR1 is GTSNPN, CDR2 SVGIG (reference sequence). There are 14 residues in the CDR3. V gave up 3 bases and J gave up 6 bases; unmatched junction bases: 5. For the CDR3, the DNA is TGTGCCTGGAGCCCGGGACTAGCGGGAATCGAGCAGTACTTC. Residues: CAWSPGLAGIEQYF.

This clone was picked up one time. The J gene is TRBJ1-3, the V gene TRBV7-3; D might be TRBD1 (5 bases). The germline V gene has CDR1 SGHTA and CDR2 FQGTGA. CDR3 length equals 16 residues. Trimming removed 6 bases at V and 3 bases at J, with 18 bases between. The CDR3 region is CASRTGATLCGNTIYF. CDR3 in DNA: TGTGCCAGCAGGACTGGGGCAACCCTTTGTGGAAACACCATATATTTT. Based on the CDR3 plus reference TRBV7-3 and TRBJ1-3, the full variable domain is GAGVSQTPSNKVTEKGKYVELRCDPISGHTALYWYRQSLGQGPEFLIYFQGTGAADDSGLPNDRFFAVRPEGSVSTLKIQRTERGDSAVYLCASRTGATLCGNTIYFGEGSWLTVV.

This clone is deemed medium-sized. Written as DNA, the CDR3 is TGTGCCAGCAGCCAAGAACAGGGCTCTGGGGCCAACGTCCTGACTTTC. Translation gives CASSQEQGSGANVLTF. The chain is built from TRBV4-2 and TRBJ2-6; D perhaps matches TRBD1 (6 bases). This CDR3 contains 16 residues. V was clipped by 0 bases and J by 0 bases, with 6 bases between them. Per the germline V gene, CDR1 is LGHNA and CDR2 is YNFKEQ.

V is TRBV7-4 and J is TRBJ1-3; 7 nucleotides align to TRBD1. This CDR3 is 17 amino acids long. The trim removed 0 bases at V and 1 base at J, leaving 6 bases unmatched. Germline V gene sequence: CDR1 SGHVT, CDR2 SQSDAQ. CDR3 protein: CASSLADQGESGNTIYF. The CDR3 region has the DNA TGTGCCAGCAGCTTAGCCGATCAGGGGGAGTCTGGAAACACCATATATTTT.

The genes are TRBV27 and TRBJ1-6; 9 bases align to TRBD1. The CDR3 totals 15 residues. Germline V gene lookup returns CDR1 MNHEY and CDR2 SMNVEV (reference sequence). V lost 5 bases, J lost 8 bases, and 7 bases stayed unmatched. The DNA for the CDR3 is TGTGCCAGCAGTACACAGGGGGCGGGCTATTCACCCCTCCACTTT. Amino acids: CASSTQGAGYSPLHF.

The chain is built from TRBV21-1 and TRBJ2-2; the D segment call TRBD2 is taken from the table without a DNA check. TRBV21-1 is an annotated pseudogene. The CDR3 loop spans 18 amino acids. CDR3 in amino acids: CASSKEASGRVSTGELFF. For the CDR3, the DNA is TGTGCCAGCAGCAAAGAGGCTAGCGGGAGGGTAAGCACCGGGGAGCTGTTTTTT.